Listed here is a single T cell receptor (beta chain). Its specificity is not known. These data originate in a study of cytomegalovirus exposure and HLA in healthy donors. Study results and caveats: In vitro, a few CMV-associated chains proved specific for CMV antigens.

The table came from immunoSEQ multiplex PCR; TCRdb's copy has only in-frame clones and leaves some out. The sample records hundreds of thousands of clones, 70% to 90% being singletons. Separate from the roughly 730-subject first cohort, the roughly 120-subject validation cohort was the one that the donors belonged to. The sequence was obtained from a woman aged 18-29 years in good health and CMV-seronegative. The sequenced sample was PBMCs.

The CDR3 here is CASIRWGGPYEQYF. Written as DNA, the CDR3 is TGTGCCAGCATCAGATGGGGGGGACCCTACGAGCAGTACTTC. The rearrangement uses TRBV5-8 and TRBJ2-7; 7 nucleotides align to TRBD2. The ends lost 6 bases at V and 2 bases at J; junction bases unmatched: 8. This CDR3 region has 14 residues. Germline-derived CDR1 and CDR2 are SGHTS and YDEGEE.